This T cell receptor (beta chain) emerged from a study of post-analysis software for immune sequencing data. About this clonotype itself: Its antigen is unknown.

Study-level results: Multiple sclerosis was associated with a significant reduction in normalized Chao1 diversity relative to controls. Compared with controls, patients had more of roughly 5 TRBV segments, including TRBV5-6, TRBV5-1 and TRBV20-1.

The CDR3 sequence is 15 residues long. The V and J ends lost 0 bases and 4 bases, in that order; junction bases with no gene match: 5. Per the germline V gene, CDR1 is SGHRS and CDR2 is YFSETQ. Incorporated into the TCR beta cDNA libraries were unique molecular identifiers, which served to reduce PCR and sequencing biases. T cells numbering roughly 1 to 10 million yielded roughly 0.5 million cDNA molecules. TCRdb redid the calling of the PCR reads with MiXCR, one entry per CDR3 protein. This sample carries roughly 670,000 distinct CDR3 sequences, approximately 60% of them seen once, and the ten largest clones take approximately 10%.

This rearrangement joins TRBV5-1 to TRBJ2-3; 7 bases are a match to TRBD2. What was sequenced was blood. This receptor was taken from a girl aged 2-9 years with multiple sclerosis. CDR3 DNA: TGCGCCAGCAGCTTGGAGAGCGGGAACCCAGATACGCAGTATTTT. It is translated as CASSLESGNPDTQYF.